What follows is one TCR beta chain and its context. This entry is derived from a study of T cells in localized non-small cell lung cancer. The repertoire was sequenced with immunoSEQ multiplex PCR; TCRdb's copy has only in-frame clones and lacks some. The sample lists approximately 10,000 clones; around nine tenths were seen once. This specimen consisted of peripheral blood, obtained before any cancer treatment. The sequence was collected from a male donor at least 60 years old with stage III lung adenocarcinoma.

DNA for the CDR3: TGTGCCAGCAGCTCGACTAGCTTCACCGGGGAGCTGTTTTTT. It is translated as CASSSTSFTGELFF. V is TRBV7-9 and J is TRBJ2-2; TRBD2 aligns across 7 bases. Unmatched junction bases numbered 3, after V lost 4 bases and J lost 4 bases. CDR1 is SEHNR, CDR2 FQNEAQ, per germline (reference sequence). This CDR3 contains 14 residues.